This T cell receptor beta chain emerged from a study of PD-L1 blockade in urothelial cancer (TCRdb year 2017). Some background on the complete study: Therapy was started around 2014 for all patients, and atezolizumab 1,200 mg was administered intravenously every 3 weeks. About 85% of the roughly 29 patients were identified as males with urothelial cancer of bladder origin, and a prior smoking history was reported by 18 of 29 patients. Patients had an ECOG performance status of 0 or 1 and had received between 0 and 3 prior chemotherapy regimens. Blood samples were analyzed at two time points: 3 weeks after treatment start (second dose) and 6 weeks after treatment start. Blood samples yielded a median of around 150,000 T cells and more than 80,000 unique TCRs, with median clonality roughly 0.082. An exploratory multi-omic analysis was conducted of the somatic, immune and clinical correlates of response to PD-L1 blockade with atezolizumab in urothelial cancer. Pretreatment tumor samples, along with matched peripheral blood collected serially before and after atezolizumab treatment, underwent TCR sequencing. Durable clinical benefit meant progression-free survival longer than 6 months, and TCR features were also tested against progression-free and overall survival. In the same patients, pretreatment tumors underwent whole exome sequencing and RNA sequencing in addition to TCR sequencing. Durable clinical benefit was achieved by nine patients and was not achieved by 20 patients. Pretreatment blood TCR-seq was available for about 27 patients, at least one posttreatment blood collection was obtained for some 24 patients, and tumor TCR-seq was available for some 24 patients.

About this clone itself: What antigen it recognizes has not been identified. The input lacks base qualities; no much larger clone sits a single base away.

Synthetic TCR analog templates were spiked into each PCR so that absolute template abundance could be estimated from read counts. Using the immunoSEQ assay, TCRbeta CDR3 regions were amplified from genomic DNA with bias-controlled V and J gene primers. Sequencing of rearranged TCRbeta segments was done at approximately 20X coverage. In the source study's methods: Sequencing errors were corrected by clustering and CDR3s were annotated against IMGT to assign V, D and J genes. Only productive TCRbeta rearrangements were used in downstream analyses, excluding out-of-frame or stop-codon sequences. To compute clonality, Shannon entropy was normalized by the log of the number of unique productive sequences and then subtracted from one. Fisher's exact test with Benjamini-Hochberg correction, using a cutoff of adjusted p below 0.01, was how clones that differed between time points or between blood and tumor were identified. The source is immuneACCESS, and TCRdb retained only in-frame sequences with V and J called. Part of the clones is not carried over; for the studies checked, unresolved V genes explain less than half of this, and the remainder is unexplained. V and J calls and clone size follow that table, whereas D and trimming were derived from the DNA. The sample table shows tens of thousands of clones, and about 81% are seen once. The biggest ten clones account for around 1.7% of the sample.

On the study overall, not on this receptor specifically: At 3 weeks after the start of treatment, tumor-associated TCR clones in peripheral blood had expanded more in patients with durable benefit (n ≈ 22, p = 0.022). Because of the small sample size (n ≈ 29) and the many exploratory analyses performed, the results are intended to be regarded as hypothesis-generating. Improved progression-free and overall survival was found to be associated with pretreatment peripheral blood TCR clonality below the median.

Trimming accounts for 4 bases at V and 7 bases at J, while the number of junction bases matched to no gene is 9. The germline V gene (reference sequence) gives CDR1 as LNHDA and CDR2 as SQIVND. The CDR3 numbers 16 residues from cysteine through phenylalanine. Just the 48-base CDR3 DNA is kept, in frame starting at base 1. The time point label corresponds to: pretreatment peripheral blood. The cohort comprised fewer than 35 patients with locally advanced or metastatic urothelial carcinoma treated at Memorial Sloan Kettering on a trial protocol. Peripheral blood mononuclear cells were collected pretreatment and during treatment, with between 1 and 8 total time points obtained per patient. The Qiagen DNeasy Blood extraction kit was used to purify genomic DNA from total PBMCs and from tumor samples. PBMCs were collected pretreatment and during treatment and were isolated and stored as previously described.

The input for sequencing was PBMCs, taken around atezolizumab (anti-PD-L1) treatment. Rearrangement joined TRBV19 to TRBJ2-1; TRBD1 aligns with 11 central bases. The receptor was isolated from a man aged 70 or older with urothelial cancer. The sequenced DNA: TGTGCCAGTAGTAGACCGGGACAGGGGGTCTATAATGAGCAGTTCTTC. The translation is CASSRPGQGVYNEQFF.